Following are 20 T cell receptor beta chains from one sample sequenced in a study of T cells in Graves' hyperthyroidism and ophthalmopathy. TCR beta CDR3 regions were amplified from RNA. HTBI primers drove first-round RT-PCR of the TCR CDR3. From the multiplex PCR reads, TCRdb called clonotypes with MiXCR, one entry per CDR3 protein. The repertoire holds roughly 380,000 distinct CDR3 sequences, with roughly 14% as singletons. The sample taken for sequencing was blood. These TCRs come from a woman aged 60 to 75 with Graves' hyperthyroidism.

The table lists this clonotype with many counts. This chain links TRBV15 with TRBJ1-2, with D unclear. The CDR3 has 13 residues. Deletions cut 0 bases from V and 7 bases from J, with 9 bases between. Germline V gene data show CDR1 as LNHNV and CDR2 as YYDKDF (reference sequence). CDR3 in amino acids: CATSREGGFGYTF. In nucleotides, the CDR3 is TGTGCCACCAGCAGAGAGGGCGGGTTTGGCTACACCTTC.

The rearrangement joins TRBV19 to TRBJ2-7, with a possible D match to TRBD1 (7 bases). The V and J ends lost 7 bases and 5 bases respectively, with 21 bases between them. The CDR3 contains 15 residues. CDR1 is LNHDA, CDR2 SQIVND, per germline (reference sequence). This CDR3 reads CASTQGGRLADEQYF. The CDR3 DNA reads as TGTGCCAGTACCCAGGGGGGACGGCTGGCGGACGAGCAGTACTTC.

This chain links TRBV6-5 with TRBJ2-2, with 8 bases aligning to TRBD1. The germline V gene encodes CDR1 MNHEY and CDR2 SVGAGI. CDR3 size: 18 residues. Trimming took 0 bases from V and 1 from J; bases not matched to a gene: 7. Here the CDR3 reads CASSYSTPGGLNTGELFF. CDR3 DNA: TGTGCCAGCAGTTACTCGACGCCAGGGGGCTTGAACACCGGGGAGCTGTTTTTT.

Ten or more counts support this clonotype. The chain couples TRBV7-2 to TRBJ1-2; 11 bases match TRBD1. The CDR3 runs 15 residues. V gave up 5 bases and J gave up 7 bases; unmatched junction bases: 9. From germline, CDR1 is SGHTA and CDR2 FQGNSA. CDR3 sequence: CASSPEDRGPRGYTF. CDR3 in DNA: TGTGCCAGCAGCCCGGAGGACAGGGGGCCGCGTGGCTACACCTTC.

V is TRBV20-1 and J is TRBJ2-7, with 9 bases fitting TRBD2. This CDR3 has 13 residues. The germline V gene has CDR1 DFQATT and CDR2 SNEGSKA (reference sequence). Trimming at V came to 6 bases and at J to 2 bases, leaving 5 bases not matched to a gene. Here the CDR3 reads CSAGGRVTYEQYF. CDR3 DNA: TGCAGTGCCGGCGGGAGGGTAACCTACGAGCAGTACTTC.

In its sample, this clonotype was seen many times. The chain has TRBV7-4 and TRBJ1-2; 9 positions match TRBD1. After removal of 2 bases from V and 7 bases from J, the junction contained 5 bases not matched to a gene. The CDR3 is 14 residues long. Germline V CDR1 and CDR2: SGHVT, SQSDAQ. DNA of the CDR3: TGTGCCAGCAGCTTAAAGGACAGGGGAGGTGGCTACACCTTC. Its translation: CASSLKDRGGGYTF. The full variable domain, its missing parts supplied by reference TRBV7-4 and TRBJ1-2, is GAGVSQSPRYKVAKRGRDVALRCDSISGHVTLYWYRQTLGQGSEVLTYSQSDAQRDKSGRPSGRFSAERPERSVSTLKIQRTEQGDSAVYLCASSLKDRGGGYTFGSGTRLTVV.

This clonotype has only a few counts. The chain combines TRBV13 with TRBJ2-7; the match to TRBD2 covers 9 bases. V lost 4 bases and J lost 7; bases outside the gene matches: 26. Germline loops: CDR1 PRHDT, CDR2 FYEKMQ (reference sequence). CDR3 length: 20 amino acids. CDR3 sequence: CASSYIPLWREGLGTVEQYF. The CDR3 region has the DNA TGTGCCAGCAGCTACATTCCTCTTTGGCGGGAGGGCCTTGGTACGGTTGAGCAGTACTTC.

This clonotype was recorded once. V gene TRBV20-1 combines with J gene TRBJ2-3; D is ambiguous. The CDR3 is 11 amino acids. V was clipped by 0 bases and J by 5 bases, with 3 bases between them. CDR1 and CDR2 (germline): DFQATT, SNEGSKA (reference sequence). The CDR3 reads CSAREVDTQYF. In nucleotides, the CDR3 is TGCAGTGCTAGAGAGGTAGATACGCAGTATTTT.

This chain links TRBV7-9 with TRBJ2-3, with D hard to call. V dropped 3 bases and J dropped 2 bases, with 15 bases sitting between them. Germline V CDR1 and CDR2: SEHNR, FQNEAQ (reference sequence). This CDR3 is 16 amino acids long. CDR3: CASSFGAVDNTDTQYF. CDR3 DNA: TGTGCCAGCAGCTTTGGTGCGGTCGATAACACAGATACGCAGTATTTT.

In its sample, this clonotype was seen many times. The CDR3 loop is CASSFLRGTSATNEQFF. As DNA, the CDR3 is TGTGCCAGCAGCTTTCTCCGAGGGACTAGCGCCACCAATGAGCAGTTCTTC. This chain links TRBV11-2 with TRBJ2-1; TRBD2 matches at 10 bases. The CDR3 is 17 residues long. Trimming removed 3 bases from V and 6 bases from J; junction bases left unmatched: 11. Germline V gene data show CDR1 as SGHAT and CDR2 as FQNNGV.

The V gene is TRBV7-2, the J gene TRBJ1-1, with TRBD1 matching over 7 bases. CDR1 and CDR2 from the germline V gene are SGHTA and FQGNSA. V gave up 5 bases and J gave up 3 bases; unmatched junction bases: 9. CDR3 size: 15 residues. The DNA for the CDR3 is TGTGCCAGCAGCCCCCGACAGGGTCGGCACACTGAAGCTTTCTTT. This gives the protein CASSPRQGRHTEAFF.

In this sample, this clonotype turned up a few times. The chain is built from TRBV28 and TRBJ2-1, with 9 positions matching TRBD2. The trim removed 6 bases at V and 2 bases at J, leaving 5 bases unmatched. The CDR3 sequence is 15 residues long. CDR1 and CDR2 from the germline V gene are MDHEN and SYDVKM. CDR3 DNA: TGTGCCAGCAGAGGGGGCGGGAGGGCCTACAATGAGCAGTTCTTC. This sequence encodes CASRGGGRAYNEQFF.

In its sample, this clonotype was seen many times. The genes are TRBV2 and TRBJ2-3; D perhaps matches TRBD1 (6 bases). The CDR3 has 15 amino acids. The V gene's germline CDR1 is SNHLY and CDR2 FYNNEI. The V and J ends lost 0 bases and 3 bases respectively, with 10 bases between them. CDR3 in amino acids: CASSEASQGTDTQYF. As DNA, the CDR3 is TGTGCCAGCAGTGAAGCGTCGCAGGGGACAGATACGCAGTATTTT.

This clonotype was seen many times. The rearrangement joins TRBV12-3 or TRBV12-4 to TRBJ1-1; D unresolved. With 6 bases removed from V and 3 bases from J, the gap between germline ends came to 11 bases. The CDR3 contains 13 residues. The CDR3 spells CASSWSVYTEAFF. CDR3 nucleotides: TGTGCCAGCAGCTGGTCCGTTTACACTGAAGCTTTCTTT.

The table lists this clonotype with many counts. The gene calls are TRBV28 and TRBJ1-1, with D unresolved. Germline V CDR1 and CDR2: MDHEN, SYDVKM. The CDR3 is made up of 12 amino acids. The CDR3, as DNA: TGTGCGGCGGGGTCCATGAACACTGAAGCTTTCTTT. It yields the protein CAAGSMNTEAFF.

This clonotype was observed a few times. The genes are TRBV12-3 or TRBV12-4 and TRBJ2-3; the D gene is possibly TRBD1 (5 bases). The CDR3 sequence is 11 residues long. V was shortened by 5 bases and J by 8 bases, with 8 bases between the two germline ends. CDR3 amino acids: CASSQRGTQYF. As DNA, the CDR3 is TGTGCCAGCAGTCAAAGGGGTACGCAGTATTTT.

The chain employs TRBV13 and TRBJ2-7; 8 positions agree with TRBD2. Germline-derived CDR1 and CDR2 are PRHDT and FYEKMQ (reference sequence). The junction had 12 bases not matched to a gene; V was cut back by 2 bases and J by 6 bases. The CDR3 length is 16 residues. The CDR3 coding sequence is TGTGCCAGCAGCTTATTCGCGGGAGGTTCTGCCGGCGAGCAGTACTTC. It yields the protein CASSLFAGGSAGEQYF.

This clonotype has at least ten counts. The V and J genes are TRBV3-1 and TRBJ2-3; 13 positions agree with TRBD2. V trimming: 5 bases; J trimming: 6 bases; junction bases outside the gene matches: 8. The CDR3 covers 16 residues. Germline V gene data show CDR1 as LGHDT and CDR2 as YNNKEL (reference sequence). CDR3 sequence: CASSSGLAGLGDTQYF. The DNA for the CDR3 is TGTGCCAGCAGCTCGGGACTAGCGGGATTAGGCGATACGCAGTATTTT.

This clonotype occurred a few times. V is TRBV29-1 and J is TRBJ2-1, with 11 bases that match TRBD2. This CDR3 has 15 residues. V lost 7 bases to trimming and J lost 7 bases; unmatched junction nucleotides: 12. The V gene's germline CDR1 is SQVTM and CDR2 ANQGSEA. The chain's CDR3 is CSARLAGPIGNEQFF. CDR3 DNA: TGCAGCGCCAGACTAGCGGGACCTATAGGGAATGAGCAGTTCTTC.

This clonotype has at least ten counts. This CDR3 is CAWSKTINYGYTF. The CDR3 DNA is TGTGCCTGGAGCAAGACAATCAACTATGGCTACACCTTC. J is TRBJ1-2 and V is TRBV30; D remains unclear. Germline V lookup: CDR1 GTSNPN, CDR2 SVGIG (reference sequence). Trimming removed 3 bases at V and 2 bases at J, with 10 bases between. The CDR3 extends over 13 amino acids.